Sequencing of this T cell receptor (beta chain) was carried out in a study of blood T cell repertoires in COVID-19. About the research overall: Acute-phase and convalescent COVID-19 samples originated in the United States, Italy and Spain. T cells, B-cell-depleted T cells, or PBMCs provided the cDNA or gDNA that served as material.

Germline V gene data show CDR1 as MNHEY and CDR2 as SVGAGI. This CDR3 is 14 amino acids long. V dropped 6 bases and J dropped 5 bases, with 14 bases sitting between them. Clones were sequenced by immunoSEQ multiplex PCR, and TCRdb holds only the in-frame ones, with some missing. The sample gives over 200,000 clones, more than 70% of which show up once; more than 0.95% is in the top ten. The sequencing sample was made of peripheral blood. The V gene is TRBV6-5, the J gene TRBJ1-5, with D perhaps TRBD1 (6 bases). The sequence was collected from a woman between 35 and 50 years old who had recovered from COVID-19. CDR3 bases: TGTGCCAGCAGGATTGGACAGCGAGATCAGCCCCAGCATTTT. Protein: CASRIGQRDQPQHF.